Listed below are T cell receptor beta chains from one sample, sequenced in a study of a mutant IDH1 vaccine in newly diagnosed glioma. Antigens of these TCRs are unknown. The data were produced by immunoSEQ multiplex PCR, yet TCRdb's version contains in-frame clones alone and is incomplete. The repertoire holds around 50,000 clones, more than 75% seen once, with around 6% in the top ten. Sequenced here: PBMCs, sampled from a glioma patient whose treatment included an IDH1 peptide vaccine. These receptors all stem from a woman between 35 and 50 years old with glioma. The CDR3 runs from the conserved cysteine through the conserved F or W. The D gene is left open where the match is weak. Only part of the rows carry a size: once, few, many, or a class if the clone is expanded.

CDR3 DNA,CDR3 protein,J gene,clone size,CDR3 length,V gene,D gene
TGTGCCAGCAGCCCCACGACAGGGGGCTATGGCTACACCTTC,CASSPTTGGYGYTF,TRBJ1-2,-,14,TRBV11-2,TRBD1
TGTGCCAGCAGCTTAAACCGGCTAGCGGAAATCACCGGGGAGCTGTTTTTT,CASSLNRLAEITGELFF,TRBJ2-2,-,17,TRBV7-9,TRBD2
TGTGCCAGTAGTTTCGGACAGAATAGCAATCAGCCCCAGCATTTT,CASSFGQNSNQPQHF,TRBJ1-5,-,15,TRBV19,-
TGCGCCAGCAGCCAAGATCCAGGGGGCATGAGTTACGAGCAGTACTTC,CASSQDPGGMSYEQYF,TRBJ2-7,-,16,TRBV4-3,TRBD1
TGTGCCAGCAGTTTCGGACTGGGGGCAGATACGCAGTATTTT,CASSFGLGADTQYF,TRBJ2-3,-,14,TRBV27,-
TGTGCCAGCAGCCACGGGGGGTGGACTGAAGCTTTCTTT,CASSHGGWTEAFF,TRBJ1-1,-,13,TRBV6-6,-
TGCGCCAGCAGCCTGTCCGGGACAGGGGGTTTCGCAACTAATGAAAAACTGTTTTTT,CASSLSGTGGFATNEKLFF,TRBJ1-4,-,19,TRBV4-3,TRBD1
TGTGCCAGCAGGGAGGACAGTTATCAGCCCCAGCATTTT,CASREDSYQPQHF,TRBJ1-5,-,13,TRBV2,-
TGTGCTAGCAGCCCCAACCCAGGGTATGGGGCCAACGTCCTGACTTTC,CASSPNPGYGANVLTF,TRBJ2-6,-,16,TRBV7-7,-
TGTGCTAGTGGCCAGGGTACTGTCAACACAGATACGCAGTATTTT,CASGQGTVNTDTQYF,TRBJ2-3,-,15,TRBV12-5,-
TGTGCCAGCAGTACGGACAGGGGATCGGATGGCTACACCTTC,CASSTDRGSDGYTF,TRBJ1-2,once,14,TRBV6-1,TRBD1
TGTGCCAGCAGTCCCCCGGGACAGGGAACCTACGAGCAGTACTTC,CASSPPGQGTYEQYF,TRBJ2-7,-,15,TRBV28,TRBD1
TGTGCCTGGACTTTGGGGGGGGCGTATGAGCAGTTCTTC,CAWTLGGAYEQFF,TRBJ2-1,-,13,TRBV30,-
TGTGCCAGCAGTGCCCCCGGGATTGCGTCCTACGAGCAGTACTTC,CASSAPGIASYEQYF,TRBJ2-7,-,15,TRBV5-6,-
TGTGCCAGTAGTCTCAGGGTTAATGATGGCTACACCTTC,CASSLRVNDGYTF,TRBJ1-2,few,13,TRBV19,-
TGTGCCAGTAGTATACGGCAGTACACTGAAGCTTTCTTT,CASSIRQYTEAFF,TRBJ1-1,-,13,TRBV19,-
TGTGCCAGCAGCTCAAATGACAGGGTCCAAGAGACCCAGTACTTC,CASSSNDRVQETQYF,TRBJ2-5,-,15,TRBV7-9,TRBD1
TGTGCCAGCGGTGCGGGGTTGAACACTGAAGCTTTCTTT,CASGAGLNTEAFF,TRBJ1-1,-,13,TRBV7-9,-
TGTGCCAGCAGCTTAACGAATCAGCCCCAGCATTTT,CASSLTNQPQHF,TRBJ1-5,few,12,TRBV7-9,-
TGCGCCAGCAGCTTTGACAGAGAAAAACTGTTTTTT,CASSFDREKLFF,TRBJ1-4,-,12,TRBV5-1,-
TGCGCCAGCAGCCCGGGACAGGGATCCTACGAGCAGTACTTC,CASSPGQGSYEQYF,TRBJ2-7,once,14,TRBV5-1,TRBD1
TGTGGCCCGGGGGGGAAGCACACTGAAGCTTTCTTT,CGPGGKHTEAFF,TRBJ1-1,few,12,TRBV10-3,-
TGCGCCAGCAGCCAAGATATGGGGACCGGGGAGCTGTTTTTT,CASSQDMGTGELFF,TRBJ2-2,-,14,TRBV4-1,-
TGTGCCAGCAGTGAATCCTCGGTCTATGGCTACACCTTC,CASSESSVYGYTF,TRBJ1-2,-,13,TRBV6-1,-
TGTGCCAGCAGCTTGGGTGTGTCTAGCCAAGAGACCCAGTACTTC,CASSLGVSSQETQYF,TRBJ2-5,once,15,TRBV5-5,-
TGTGCCAGCAGTTCTTGGACGTACAAAAATGAAAAACTGTTTTTT,CASSSWTYKNEKLFF,TRBJ1-4,-,15,TRBV6-6,-
TGTGCCAGCAGGCCGGGACAGACCTACGAGCAGTACTTC,CASRPGQTYEQYF,TRBJ2-7,-,13,TRBV6-6,TRBD1
TGTGCCAGCAGCTCCACAGATACGCAGTATTTT,CASSSTDTQYF,TRBJ2-3,-,11,TRBV7-9,-
TGCGCCAGCAGTGTGGCTAGCGGGGGGCCTACAGATACGCAGTATTTT,CASSVASGGPTDTQYF,TRBJ2-3,-,16,TRBV10-2,TRBD2
TGTGCCAGCAGCTTTGGCGGACATAATTCACCCCTCCACTTT,CASSFGGHNSPLHF,TRBJ1-6,-,14,TRBV11-2,-
TGCGCCAGCAGCCCCCAAGGATCCCAATATGGCTACACCTTC,CASSPQGSQYGYTF,TRBJ1-2,-,14,TRBV5-1,-
TGTGCCAGCAGGGGCACAGGGTACGGCTATGGCTACACCTTC,CASRGTGYGYGYTF,TRBJ1-2,-,14,TRBV6-5,-
TGTGCCAGCAGCTCGAGGGAAACCGGGGGGAACTATGGCTACACCTTC,CASSSRETGGNYGYTF,TRBJ1-2,-,16,TRBV7-9,-
TGTGCCAGCAGTGGTACTAGCGCGAACACCGGGGAGCTGTTTTTT,CASSGTSANTGELFF,TRBJ2-2,once,15,TRBV2,TRBD2
TGTGCCAGCGGCTACAGGATTAACTCTGGAAACACCATATATTTT,CASGYRINSGNTIYF,TRBJ1-3,-,15,TRBV27,-
TGTGCCAGCAGACGCCCCGGTGGGACAGGGGGCTACGAGCAGTACTTC,CASRRPGGTGGYEQYF,TRBJ2-7,-,16,TRBV28,TRBD1
TGTGCCATCAGTAACCCCGGCACGGCAACCTTCGGAGGCTACACCTTC,CAISNPGTATFGGYTF,TRBJ1-2,-,16,TRBV10-3,-
TGTGCCAGTAGTATTGTCGCCCAAGGGACAGGGGATGGCTACACCTTC,CASSIVAQGTGDGYTF,TRBJ1-2,-,16,TRBV19,TRBD1
TGCACCAGCAGCCCCCTCGGAGCCACGGGGGACACCATATATTTT,CTSSPLGATGDTIYF,TRBJ1-3,-,15,TRBV1,-
TGTGCCAGCGGACCGGACAGACTTAATGAAAAACTGTTTTTT,CASGPDRLNEKLFF,TRBJ1-4,once,14,TRBV7-2,-
TGTGCCTGGAGTGGACCGACATATTCTGGAAACACCATATATTTT,CAWSGPTYSGNTIYF,TRBJ1-3,-,15,TRBV30,-
TGTGCCAGCAGCTTGGGTACCGAACTGTTTTTT,CASSLGTELFF,TRBJ1-4,-,11,TRBV7-8,-
TGTGCCTGGAGTGTGTGGGGGTCTAATGAGCAGTTCTTC,CAWSVWGSNEQFF,TRBJ2-1,-,13,TRBV30,-
TGTGCCAGCAGTGAGTTATCCGAGCAGTACTTC,CASSELSEQYF,TRBJ2-7,-,11,TRBV2,-
TGTGCCAGTAGTATGGGGACAGGGTTCTACGAGCAGTACTTC,CASSMGTGFYEQYF,TRBJ2-7,-,14,TRBV19,TRBD1
TGTGCCAGCAGTTTACGAACCGGGGAGCTGTTTTTT,CASSLRTGELFF,TRBJ2-2,-,12,TRBV27,-
TGCAGCGTTGCCTTAAACCCCGACACTGAAGCTTTCTTT,CSVALNPDTEAFF,TRBJ1-1,once,13,TRBV29-1,-
TGTGCCAGCAGTTTGACAGAGGAGGACATTCAGTACTTC,CASSLTEEDIQYF,TRBJ2-4,-,13,TRBV27,-
TGTGCCAGCAGCCGGGACCTAATTTACGAGCAGTACTTC,CASSRDLIYEQYF,TRBJ2-7,-,13,TRBV6-6,-
TGTGCCAGCGGAAAACAGGGGGCGCTAGCCTACGAGCAGTACTTC,CASGKQGALAYEQYF,TRBJ2-7,-,15,TRBV11-2,TRBD1
TGTGCCAGCAGCTTCGCCCTAGCGGGGGGGTCGTACGAGCAGTACTTC,CASSFALAGGSYEQYF,TRBJ2-7,-,16,TRBV7-2,TRBD2